Listed below are T cell receptor beta chains from one sample, sequenced in a study of Ad26.COV2.S vaccination and SARS-CoV-2 variants. Generated by immunoSEQ multiplex PCR, the TCRdb table keeps only in-frame clones and is missing some. This table holds a few hundred thousand clones, around nine tenths found once. Here the sequenced sample was peripheral blood, taken in a trial of Ad26.COV2.S vaccine versus placebo. The origin of the receptors is a person between 18 and 65 years old who received the Ad26.COV2.S COVID-19 vaccine or a placebo. The CDR3 runs from the conserved cysteine through the conserved F or W. D genes are given only for firm matches. The size entry is marked missing in some rows and otherwise reads once, few, many or a size class.

TRBV19,TRBJ2-3,-,TRBD1,CASSIDLNRGRDTQYF,TGTGCCAGTAGTATAGATCTAAACAGGGGGCGAGATACGCAGTATTTT
TRBV19,TRBJ1-4,-,TRBD1,CASSPRDSTNEKLFF,TGTGCCAGTAGTCCCCGGGACAGTACTAATGAAAAACTGTTTTTT
TRBV7-3,TRBJ2-5,-,-,CASSLTGTGPIETQYF,TGTGCCAGCAGCTTAACTGGCACAGGGCCCATAGAGACCCAGTACTTC
TRBV2,TRBJ2-1,once,-,CASSGEESYNEQFF,TGTGCCAGCAGCGGGGAGGAATCCTACAATGAGCAGTTCTTC
TRBV5-1,TRBJ2-5,-,TRBD2,CASSLSQIAGALETQYF,TGCGCCAGCAGCTTGTCTCAAATAGCGGGAGCCCTTGAGACCCAGTACTTC
TRBV7-8,TRBJ1-5,-,-,CASSHRRSLNQPQHF,TGTGCCAGCAGTCACAGGCGGTCCCTCAATCAGCCCCAGCATTTT
TRBV11-3,TRBJ2-3,-,TRBD2,CASSLGTISTQYF,TGTGCCAGCAGCCTTGGGACTATCTCTACGCAGTATTTT
TRBV4-1,TRBJ1-2,-,-,CASSQDSGRGNGYTF,TGCGCCAGCAGCCAAGATTCCGGCAGAGGGAATGGCTACACCTTC
TRBV13,TRBJ2-7,-,TRBD2,CASSLVTSASYEQYF,TGTGCCAGCAGCTTGGTGACTAGCGCCTCCTACGAGCAGTACTTC
TRBV6-5,TRBJ1-3,-,-,CASASVNSGNTIYF,TGTGCCAGTGCCTCAGTGAACTCTGGAAACACCATATATTTT
TRBV6-2/TRBV6-3,TRBJ2-7,few,-,CASSYLRGTYEQYF,TGTGCCAGCAGTTACCTGAGGGGAACCTACGAGCAGTACTTC
TRBV19,TRBJ1-2,-,-,CASSPQRHSDYGYTF,TGTGCCAGTAGCCCTCAACGACATAGTGACTATGGCTACACCTTC
TRBV18,TRBJ2-2,-,-,CASSPLTSQRNTGELFF,TGTGCCAGCTCACCCCTGACTAGTCAGCGGAACACCGGGGAGCTGTTTTTT
TRBV6-2/TRBV6-3,TRBJ1-2,-,TRBD1,CASSSRQGADGYTF,TGTGCCAGCAGTTCTAGACAGGGGGCGGATGGCTACACCTTC
TRBV7-7,TRBJ2-1,-,TRBD2,CASSPRGFGTSGNNEQFF,TGTGCCAGCAGCCCCAGAGGTTTCGGGACTAGCGGCAACAATGAGCAGTTCTTC
TRBV19,TRBJ1-2,once,-,CASSIGGPYGGYTF,TGTGCCAGTAGTATAGGAGGCCCTTATGGGGGCTACACCTTC
TRBV5-1,TRBJ2-7,-,TRBD1,CASSLQGQGAGYEQYF,TGCGCCAGCAGCCTCCAGGGACAGGGGGCAGGGTACGAGCAGTACTTC
TRBV6-2/TRBV6-3,TRBJ2-1,-,-,CASSEDMTLSEQFF,TGTGCCAGCAGCGAAGATATGACCCTCTCTGAGCAGTTCTTC
TRBV9,TRBJ2-1,-,TRBD1,CASSVTGDWSYNEQFF,TGTGCCAGCAGCGTAACAGGGGATTGGTCCTACAATGAGCAGTTCTTC
TRBV7-2,TRBJ1-1,-,-,CASSLVDQISEAFF,TGTGCCAGCAGCTTGGTGGATCAGATCTCTGAAGCTTTCTTT
TRBV5-1,TRBJ1-5,-,TRBD1,CASSVTGEQPQHF,TGCGCCAGCAGCGTGACAGGGGAACAGCCCCAGCATTTT
TRBV30,TRBJ1-2,-,-,CAWSVDAGVSYGYTF,TGTGCCTGGAGTGTAGACGCAGGGGTGAGCTATGGCTACACCTTC
TRBV24-1,TRBJ1-5,once,TRBD1,CATSDFPGGQPQHF,TGTGCCACCAGTGATTTTCCAGGGGGGCAGCCCCAGCATTTT
TRBV7-9,TRBJ2-5,-,-,CASSFSTQAWETQYF,TGTGCCAGCAGCTTCTCGACTCAGGCGTGGGAGACCCAGTACTTC
TRBV3-1/TRBV3-2,TRBJ1-1,-,-,CASSQEWGRGRRGTEAFF,TGTGCCAGCAGCCAAGAATGGGGTAGGGGGAGACGAGGCACTGAAGCTTTCTTT
TRBV15,TRBJ1-5,-,TRBD1,CATSKDRGDFQPQHF,TGTGCCACCAGCAAAGACAGGGGGGACTTTCAGCCCCAGCATTTT
TRBV6-1,TRBJ2-6,-,TRBD1,CASSERDSISSGANVLTF,TGTGCCAGCAGTGAAAGGGACAGCATCAGCTCTGGGGCCAACGTCCTGACTTTC
TRBV4-2,TRBJ2-5,-,TRBD2,CASSRTSGGSGETQYF,TGTGCCAGCAGCAGGACTAGCGGGGGGAGTGGAGAGACCCAGTACTTC
TRBV11-2,TRBJ2-1,few,TRBD1,CASSFRGNEQFF,TGTGCCAGCAGTTTCAGGGGGAACGAGCAGTTCTTC
TRBV30,TRBJ2-3,-,-,CAWDPSSTDTQYF,TGTGCCTGGGACCCCTCTAGCACAGATACGCAGTATTTT
TRBV3-1/TRBV3-2,TRBJ2-3,-,TRBD2,CASSPTSGGHLTDTQYF,TGTGCCAGCAGCCCGACTAGCGGGGGGCATTTGACAGATACGCAGTATTTT